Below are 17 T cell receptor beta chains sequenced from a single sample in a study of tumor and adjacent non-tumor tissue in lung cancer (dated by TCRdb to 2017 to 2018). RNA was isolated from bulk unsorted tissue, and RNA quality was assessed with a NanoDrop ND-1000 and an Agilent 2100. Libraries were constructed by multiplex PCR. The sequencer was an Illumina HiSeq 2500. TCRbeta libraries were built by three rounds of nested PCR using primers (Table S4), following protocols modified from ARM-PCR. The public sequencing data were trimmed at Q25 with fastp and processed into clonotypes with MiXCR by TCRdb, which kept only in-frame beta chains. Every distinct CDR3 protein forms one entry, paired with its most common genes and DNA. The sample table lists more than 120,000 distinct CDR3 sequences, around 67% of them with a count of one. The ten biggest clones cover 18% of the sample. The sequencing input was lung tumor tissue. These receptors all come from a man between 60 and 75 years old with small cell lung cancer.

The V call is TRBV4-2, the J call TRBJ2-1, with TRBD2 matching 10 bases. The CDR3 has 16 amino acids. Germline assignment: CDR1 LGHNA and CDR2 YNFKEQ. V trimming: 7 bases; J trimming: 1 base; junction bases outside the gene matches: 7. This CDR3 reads CASTQRTSGSYNEQFF. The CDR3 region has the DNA TGTGCCAGCACCCAGAGGACTAGCGGATCCTACAATGAGCAGTTCTTC.

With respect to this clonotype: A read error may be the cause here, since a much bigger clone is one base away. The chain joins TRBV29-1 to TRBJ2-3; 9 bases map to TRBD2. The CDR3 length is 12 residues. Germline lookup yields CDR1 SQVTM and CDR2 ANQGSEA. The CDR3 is CGVAVQREVQYF. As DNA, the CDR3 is TGCGGCGTTGCCGTCCAGCGGGAGGTGCAGTATTTT.

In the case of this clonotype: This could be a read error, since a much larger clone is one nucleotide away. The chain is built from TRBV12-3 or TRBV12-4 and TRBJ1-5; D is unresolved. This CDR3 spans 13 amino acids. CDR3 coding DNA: TGTGCCTGCAGAGGAGACGACAATCAGCCCCAGCATTTT. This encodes CACRGDDNQPQHF.

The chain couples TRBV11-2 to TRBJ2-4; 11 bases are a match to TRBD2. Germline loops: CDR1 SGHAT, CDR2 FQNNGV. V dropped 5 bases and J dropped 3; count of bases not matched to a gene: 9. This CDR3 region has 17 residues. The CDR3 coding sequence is TGTGCCAGCAGCGGGCCACCGGGACTAGCGGACAAAAACATTCAGTACTTC. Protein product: CASSGPPGLADKNIQYF.

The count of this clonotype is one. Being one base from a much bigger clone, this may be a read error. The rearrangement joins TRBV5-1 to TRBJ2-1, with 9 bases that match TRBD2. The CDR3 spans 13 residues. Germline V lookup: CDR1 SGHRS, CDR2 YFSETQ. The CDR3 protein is CASGLGLAGEQFF. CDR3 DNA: TGCGCCAGCGGCTTGGGACTAGCCGGTGAGCAGTTCTTC.

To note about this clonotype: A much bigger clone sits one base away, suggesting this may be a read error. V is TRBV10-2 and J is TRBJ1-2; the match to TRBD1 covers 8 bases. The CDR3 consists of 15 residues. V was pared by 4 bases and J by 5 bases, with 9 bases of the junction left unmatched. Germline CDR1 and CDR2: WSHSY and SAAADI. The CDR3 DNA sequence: TGCGCCAGCAGTGGCGAGAACAGGGGGGTTTATGGCTACACCTTC. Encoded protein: CASSGENRGVYGYTF.

The CDR3 DNA reads as TGTGCCAGCAGCCCCACCTCGAGCGGGAGAAGGTACAATGAGCAGTTCTTC. Translating gives CASSPTSSGRRYNEQFF. The V gene is TRBV12-3 or TRBV12-4, the J gene TRBJ2-1, with 8 bases fitting TRBD2. There are 17 residues in the CDR3. The V segment lost 6 bases and the J segment 4 bases; nucleotides outside the gene matches: 14.

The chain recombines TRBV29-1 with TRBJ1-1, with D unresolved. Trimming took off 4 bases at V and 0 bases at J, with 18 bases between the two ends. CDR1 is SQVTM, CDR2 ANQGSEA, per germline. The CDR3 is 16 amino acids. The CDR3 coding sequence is TGCAGCGTTGGCGGGCTTTTAGGAGGCATGAACACTGAAGCTTTCTTT. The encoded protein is CSVGGLLGGMNTEAFF.

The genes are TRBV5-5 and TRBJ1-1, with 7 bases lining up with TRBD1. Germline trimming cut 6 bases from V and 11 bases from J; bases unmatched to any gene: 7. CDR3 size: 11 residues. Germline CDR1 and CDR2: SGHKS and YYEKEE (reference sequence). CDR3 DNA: TGTGCCAGCACTACAGGGGACCTTGCTTTCTTT. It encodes CASTTGDLAFF.

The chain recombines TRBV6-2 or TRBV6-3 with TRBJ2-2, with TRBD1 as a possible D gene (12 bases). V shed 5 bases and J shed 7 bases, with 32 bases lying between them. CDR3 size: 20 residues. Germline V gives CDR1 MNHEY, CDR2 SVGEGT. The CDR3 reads CASSHRDRGHTSGSVGELFF. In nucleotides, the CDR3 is TGTGCCAGCAGTCACCGGGACAGGGGGCATACTAGCGGGAGTGTCGGGGAGCTGTTTTTT.

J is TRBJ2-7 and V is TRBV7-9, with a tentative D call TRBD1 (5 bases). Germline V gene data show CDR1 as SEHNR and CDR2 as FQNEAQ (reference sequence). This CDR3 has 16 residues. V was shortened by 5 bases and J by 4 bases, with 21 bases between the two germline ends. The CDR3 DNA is TGTGCCAGCAGCCAACTCCGCAAGAAATGGACATACGAGCAGTACGTC. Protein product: CASSQLRKKWTYEQYV.

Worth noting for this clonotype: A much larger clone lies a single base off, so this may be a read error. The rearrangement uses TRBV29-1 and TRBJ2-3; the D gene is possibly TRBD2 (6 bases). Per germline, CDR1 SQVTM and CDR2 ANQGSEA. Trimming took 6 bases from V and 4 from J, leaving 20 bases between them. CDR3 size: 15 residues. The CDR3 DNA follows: TGCAGCGTCCCCTTACGCGGGACCAGCGCAGATACGCAGTATTTT. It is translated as CSVPLRGTSADTQYF.

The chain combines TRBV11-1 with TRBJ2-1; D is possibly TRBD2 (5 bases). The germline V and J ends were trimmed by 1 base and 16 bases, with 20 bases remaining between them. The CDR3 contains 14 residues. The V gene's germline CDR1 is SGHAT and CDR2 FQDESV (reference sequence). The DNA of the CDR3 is TGTGCCAGCAGCTTAGGAGTAGGGAGCAATGATCACTTCTTC. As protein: CASSLGVGSNDHFF.

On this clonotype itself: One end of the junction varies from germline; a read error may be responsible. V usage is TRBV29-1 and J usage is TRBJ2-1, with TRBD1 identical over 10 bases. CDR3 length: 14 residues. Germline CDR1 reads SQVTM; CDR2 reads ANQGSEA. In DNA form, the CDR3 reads TGCAGCGTCTTGACAGGGGGCATGAGAAATGGGCAGTTCTTC. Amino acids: CSVLTGGMRNGQFF.

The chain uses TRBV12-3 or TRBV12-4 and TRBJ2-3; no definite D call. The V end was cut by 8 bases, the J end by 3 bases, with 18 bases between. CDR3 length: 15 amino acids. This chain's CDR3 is CASETNAGPTDTQYF. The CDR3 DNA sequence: TGTGCCAGCGAAACCAACGCCGGCCCAACAGATACGCAGTATTTT.

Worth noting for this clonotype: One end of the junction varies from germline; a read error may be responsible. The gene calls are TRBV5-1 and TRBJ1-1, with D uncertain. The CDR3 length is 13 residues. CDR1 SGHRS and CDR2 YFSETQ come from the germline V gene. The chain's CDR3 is CAGSAAVNTEAFF. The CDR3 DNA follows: TGCGCCGGCAGCGCTGCTGTAAACACTGAAGCTTTCTTT. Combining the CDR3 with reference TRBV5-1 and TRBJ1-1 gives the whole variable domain KAGVTQTPRYLIKTRGQQVTLSCSPISGHRSVSWYQQTPGQGLQFLFEYFSETQRNKGNFPGRFSGRQFSNSRSEMNVSTLELGDSALYLCAGSAAVNTEAFFGQGTRLTVV.

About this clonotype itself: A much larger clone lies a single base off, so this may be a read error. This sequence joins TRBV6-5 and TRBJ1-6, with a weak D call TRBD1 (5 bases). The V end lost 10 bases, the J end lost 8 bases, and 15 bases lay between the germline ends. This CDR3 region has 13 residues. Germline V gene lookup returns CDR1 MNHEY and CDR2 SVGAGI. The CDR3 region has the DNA TGTGCCAATACGATGGGGGGTTATTCACCCCTCCACTTT. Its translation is CANTMGGYSPLHF.